These T cell receptor beta chains were read from a single sample in a study of radiation and T cells in renal cell carcinoma. Clones were sequenced by immunoSEQ multiplex PCR, and TCRdb holds only the in-frame ones, with some missing. This sample carries around 78,000 clones, about nine tenths of them seen once, and the ten largest clones take roughly 5.4%. The sequenced sample was blood, obtained from a patient whose treatment included radiotherapy and nephrectomy. All receptors come from a woman in her sixties or seventies with renal cell carcinoma. The CDR3 runs from the conserved cysteine through the conserved F or W. D genes are given only for firm matches. Clone size, where shown, is once, few, many, or a class for clones that have expanded.

d_call	v_call	j_call	clone_size	cdr3_aa	cdr3_nt
.	TRBV7-6	TRBJ2-3	.	CASSDSKVRTQYF	TGTGCCAGCAGCGACAGTAAGGTTAGGACGCAGTATTTT
.	TRBV19	TRBJ2-3	.	CASKEVGSSTDTQYF	TGTGCCAGTAAGGAGGTGGGCTCTAGCACAGATACGCAGTATTTT
.	TRBV7-2	TRBJ1-1	.	CASSLGGDTEAFF	TGTGCCAGCAGCTTAGGTGGGGACACTGAAGCTTTCTTT
.	TRBV5-1	TRBJ1-2	.	CASSKGPEVLYGYTF	TGCGCCAGCAGCAAGGGGCCCGAGGTACTCTATGGCTACACCTTC
.	TRBV30	TRBJ1-1	.	CAWSVGYRTDTEAFF	TGTGCCTGGAGTGTTGGGTATAGGACAGACACGGAAGCTTTCTTT
TRBD2	TRBV11-2	TRBJ2-7	.	CASSSGLVTTYEQYF	TGTGCCAGCAGCTCCGGACTAGTAACGACCTACGAGCAGTACTTC
.	TRBV6-6	TRBJ2-1	.	CASSYGGAGGDEQFF	TGTGCCAGCAGTTACGGTGGGGCAGGGGGGGATGAGCAGTTCTTC
.	TRBV4-1	TRBJ2-7	.	CASSTPGTIFYEQYF	TGCGCCAGCAGCACCCCCGGGACAATCTTCTACGAGCAGTACTTC
TRBD1	TRBV5-1	TRBJ1-5	.	CASSPRQGDQPQHF	TGCGCCAGCAGCCCCCGACAGGGAGATCAGCCCCAGCATTTT
.	TRBV10-3	TRBJ2-2	.	CAITSNQGHGELFF	TGTGCCATCACCTCCAACCAGGGGCACGGGGAGCTGTTTTTT
.	TRBV5-1	TRBJ1-5	.	CASSLGGDQPQHF	TGCGCCAGCAGCTTGGGAGGGGATCAGCCCCAGCATTTT
.	TRBV5-1	TRBJ1-1	.	CASSLYENTEAFF	TGCGCCAGCAGCTTGTATGAGAACACTGAAGCTTTCTTT
.	TRBV19	TRBJ1-5	.	CASSMMRVGSNQPQHF	TGTGCCAGTAGTATGATGCGGGTAGGCAGCAATCAGCCCCAGCATTTT
TRBD2	TRBV7-9	TRBJ2-3	.	CASSPGTSGGVDTQYF	TGTGCCAGCAGCCCGGGGACTAGCGGGGGGGTAGATACGCAGTATTTT
TRBD1	TRBV19	TRBJ2-7	.	CASSISTGAYEQYF	TGTGCCAGTAGTATTTCGACAGGGGCCTACGAGCAGTACTTC
.	TRBV7-9	TRBJ1-5	.	CASNLSMDQPQHF	TGTGCCAGCAACTTAAGCATGGATCAGCCCCAGCATTTT
.	TRBV7-9	TRBJ1-5	.	CASSLGNNQPQHF	TGTGCCAGCAGCTTAGGTAACAATCAGCCCCAGCATTTT
.	TRBV6-1	TRBJ1-2	few	CASSVGVGGYTF	TGTGCCAGCAGTGTAGGAGTAGGAGGCTACACCTTC
TRBD1	TRBV19	TRBJ1-1	.	CASSTGGNTEAFF	TGTGCCAGTAGTACAGGGGGCAACACTGAAGCTTTCTTT
.	TRBV11-2	TRBJ1-3	.	CASSLVGTAGNTIYF	TGTGCCAGCAGCTTAGTAGGGACGGCTGGAAACACCATATATTTT
.	TRBV5-1	TRBJ1-2	.	CASSLARARIEGYTF	TGCGCCAGCAGCTTGGCGCGAGCACGGATAGAGGGCTACACCTTC
.	TRBV7-9	TRBJ2-3	.	CASSLVGSTDTQYF	TGTGCCAGCAGCTTAGTTGGCAGCACAGATACGCAGTATTTT
.	TRBV7-2	TRBJ1-3	.	CASSLSRAVSGNTIYF	TGTGCCAGCAGCTTAAGCCGAGCGGTGTCTGGAAACACCATATATTTT
.	TRBV7-9	TRBJ2-2	.	CASSPSGIPGELFF	TGTGCCAGCAGCCCCTCAGGGATACCCGGGGAGCTGTTTTTT
TRBD2	TRBV7-9	TRBJ2-1	.	CASSLLAGAYNEQFF	TGTGCCAGCAGCTTACTAGCGGGGGCCTACAATGAGCAGTTCTTC
TRBD1	TRBV5-6	TRBJ2-5	few	CASTGTGSAETQYF	TGTGCCAGCACCGGGACAGGATCGGCAGAGACCCAGTACTTC
TRBD1	TRBV7-9	TRBJ1-6	.	CASSLAGQNFSPLHF	TGTGCCAGCAGCTTAGCGGGACAGAATTTTTCACCCCTCCACTTT
.	TRBV5-4	TRBJ1-1	.	CASRRALNTEAFF	TGTGCCAGCAGGCGTGCCCTGAACACTGAAGCTTTCTTT
.	TRBV15	TRBJ2-5	once	CATSSGEGAVETQYF	TGTGCCACCAGTAGCGGGGAGGGGGCTGTTGAGACCCAGTACTTC
TRBD2	TRBV5-1	TRBJ2-3	.	CASSRLAALTDTQYF	TGCGCCAGCAGCCGACTAGCGGCCCTCACAGATACGCAGTATTTT
TRBD2	TRBV19	TRBJ2-1	once	CASSPWALQRGDNEQFF	TGTGCCAGTAGTCCCTGGGCCCTCCAGCGGGGAGACAATGAGCAGTTCTTC
TRBD1	TRBV7-2	TRBJ2-7	.	CASRLRDRGDEQYF	TGTGCCAGCAGATTACGGGACAGGGGTGACGAGCAGTACTTC
.	TRBV6-5	TRBJ1-5	.	CASRENQPQHF	TGTGCCAGCAGGGAAAATCAGCCCCAGCATTTT
.	TRBV5-4	TRBJ1-1	.	CASSLMGLDTEAFF	TGTGCCAGCAGCTTGATGGGGCTGGACACTGAAGCTTTCTTT
.	TRBV19	TRBJ1-1	.	CASSTTAVLNTEAFF	TGTGCCAGTAGTACCACGGCAGTCTTGAACACTGAAGCTTTCTTT
.	TRBV19	TRBJ1-2	.	CASSPSPGGYGYTF	TGTGCCAGTAGCCCCAGCCCGGGGGGCTATGGCTACACCTTC
.	TRBV29-1	TRBJ2-1	.	CSVEGAQDSYNEQFF	TGCAGCGTTGAAGGGGCTCAAGACTCCTACAATGAGCAGTTCTTC
.	TRBV7-2	TRBJ1-2	.	CASSLKGNYGYTF	TGTGCCAGCAGCTTAAAAGGAAACTATGGCTACACCTTC
.	TRBV19	TRBJ2-6	.	CASSIGSGANVLTF	TGTGCCAGTAGTATCGGCTCTGGGGCCAACGTCCTGACTTTC
.	TRBV6-1	TRBJ1-2	.	CASSEGRGVYGYTF	TGTGCCAGCAGTGAAGGCAGGGGAGTCTATGGCTACACCTTC
TRBD2	TRBV11-3	TRBJ2-1	.	CASSLGLAGGQDEQFF	TGTGCCAGCAGCCTGGGACTAGCGGGAGGTCAAGATGAGCAGTTCTTC
TRBD1	TRBV4-1	TRBJ1-3	.	CASSQQEGQVGPSGNTIYF	TGCGCCAGCAGCCAACAAGAGGGACAGGTAGGACCCTCTGGAAACACCATATATTTT
TRBD1	TRBV11-3	TRBJ2-5	.	CASSANATGFAETQYF	TGTGCCAGCAGCGCCAACGCGACAGGGTTTGCGGAGACCCAGTACTTC
.	TRBV7-2	TRBJ1-5	.	CASSLGGDGNQPQHF	TGTGCCAGCAGCCTAGGGGGAGATGGCAATCAGCCCCAGCATTTT
TRBD1	TRBV11-2	TRBJ2-7	.	CASSLSDRAHEQYF	TGTGCCAGCAGCTTATCGGACAGGGCCCACGAGCAGTACTTC
.	TRBV29-1	TRBJ2-2	.	CSVREGTGELFF	TGCAGCGTTAGAGAGGGGACCGGGGAGCTGTTTTTT
.	TRBV5-6	TRBJ2-7	.	CASSLVGQPSSYEQYF	TGTGCCAGCAGCTTGGTAGGGCAGCCGAGCTCCTACGAGCAGTACTTC
TRBD1	TRBV10-3	TRBJ1-1	.	CAISKGQGNTEAFF	TGTGCCATCAGTAAGGGACAGGGCAACACTGAAGCTTTCTTT
TRBD2	TRBV30	TRBJ2-1	.	CAWGLAGEQFF	TGTGCCTGGGGACTAGCTGGTGAGCAGTTCTTC
TRBD2	TRBV12-5	TRBJ2-3	.	CASGLSGGADTQYF	TGTGCTAGTGGTTTGAGCGGGGGGGCAGATACGCAGTATTTT
.	TRBV29-1	TRBJ1-4	.	CSVDRGGGLFF	TGCAGCGTTGACCGTGGCGGGGGACTGTTTTTT
TRBD1	TRBV5-1	TRBJ2-2	.	CASSSGQDGGELFF	TGCGCCAGCAGCTCCGGACAGGACGGGGGGGAGCTGTTTTTT
.	TRBV19	TRBJ1-6	.	CASSIYRDTGNSPLHF	TGTGCCAGTAGTATTTATCGGGACACCGGGAATTCACCCCTCCACTTT
TRBD1	TRBV7-2	TRBJ1-1	.	CASSYGQGGEAFF	TGTGCCAGCAGCTACGGACAGGGGGGTGAAGCTTTCTTT
TRBD1	TRBV5-1	TRBJ2-1	.	CASSLGQGASGTEQFF	TGCGCCAGCAGCTTGGGGCAGGGGGCGAGCGGAACTGAGCAGTTCTTC
.	TRBV11-1	TRBJ1-1	.	CASNLDGNTEAFF	TGTGCCAGCAACTTGGACGGGAACACTGAAGCTTTCTTT
.	TRBV15	TRBJ2-5	.	CATSRARELQETQYF	TGTGCCACCAGCAGAGCACGGGAACTCCAAGAGACCCAGTACTTC
.	TRBV7-2	TRBJ1-1	.	CASSFGDQAPNTEAFF	TGTGCCAGCAGCTTTGGGGACCAGGCACCGAACACTGAAGCTTTCTTT
.	TRBV11-3	TRBJ1-2	.	CASSLVRGGGYTF	TGTGCCAGCAGCTTAGTCAGGGGCGGTGGCTACACCTTC